This T cell receptor beta chain was found in a study of blood T cell repertoires in COVID-19. About the study: COVID-19 samples collected from the United States, Italy and Spain covered acute and convalescent phases.

The participants were between roughly 18 and 89 years old and came from roughly 25 US areas. Self-reported history from a screening survey and questionnaire set each donor's cohort. Libraries were prepared by immunoSEQ multiplex PCR; TCRdb keeps only in-frame clonotypes and omits some of them. Among some 250,000 clones listed, roughly nine tenths were seen once. CDR3 size: 14 residues. The V and J ends lost 4 bases and 2 bases respectively, with 12 bases between them. Germline V gives CDR1 LNHDA, CDR2 SQIVND (reference sequence). The rearrangement joins TRBV19 to TRBJ2-7, with D tentatively TRBD2 (6 bases). The sequencing input was PBMCs or T cells enriched from blood (not recorded which). The clonotype originates from a human donor in a cohort exposed to, infected with or recovered from COVID-19 (not recorded which). The donor label of this sample is uncertain. CDR3 sequence: CASSNTGGTYEQYF. The DNA for the CDR3 is TGTGCCAGTAGTAACACCGGGGGTACCTACGAGCAGTACTTC.